The 14 T cell receptor beta chains below were found in one sample sequenced in a study of CD8 T cells in ankylosing spondylitis (dated by TCRdb to the late 2010s). Libraries were prepared through 5' RACE. The sequencer was an Illumina HiSeq 2500. TCRdb itself trimmed the public reads at Q25 with fastp, ran MiXCR and retained productive beta chains. Records with the same CDR3 protein are collapsed into one entry carrying the most frequent genes and DNA. For this sample the table gives a few hundred thousand distinct CDR3 sequences, of which approximately 17% were detected only once. Over 1% of the sample is taken by the ten largest. Broad study findings and their caveats: A TCR beta motif of several highly homologous amino acid variants appeared characteristic of blood from ankylosing spondylitis patients.

For these TCRs, the target antigens are not known. The specimen sequenced was blood, either unsorted or a sorted T cell fraction (not recorded which). Receptors were obtained from a male donor with ankylosing spondylitis.

The chain uses TRBV7-2 and TRBJ1-2; D gene uncertain. The V gene's germline CDR1 is SGHTA and CDR2 FQGNSA. The CDR3 runs 13 residues. V lost 1 base and J lost 5, with 8 bases in between. Here the CDR3 reads CASSLEFGYGYTF. CDR3 nucleotides: TGTGCCAGCAGCTTAGAGTTCGGGTATGGCTACACCTTC.

This clonotype was found a few times. The chain carries TRBV5-8 and TRBJ2-1, with TRBD2 matching 7 bases. Trimming cost V 3 bases and J 3 bases; bases outside gene matches: 12. This CDR3 comprises 17 residues. CDR1 is SGHTS and CDR2 is YDEGEE in the germline V gene. The CDR3 sequence: CASSYSSGLNHYNEQFF. In DNA form, the CDR3 reads TGTGCCAGCAGCTATTCTAGCGGTTTAAACCACTACAATGAGCAGTTCTTC.

The chain has TRBV20-1 and TRBJ2-1, with D maybe TRBD2 (6 bases). Germline V CDR1 and CDR2: DFQATT, SNEGSKA (reference sequence). This CDR3 contains 14 residues. V was cut by 5 bases and J by 2 bases, with 13 bases left in between. This chain's CDR3 is CSASEGYTYNEQFF. The CDR3 DNA is TGCAGTGCTTCGGAGGGCTATACCTACAATGAGCAGTTCTTC.

In its sample, this clonotype was seen a few times. This chain joins TRBV20-1 and TRBJ1-2; 8 bases are a match to TRBD1. This CDR3 has 16 residues. Germline V gene sequence: CDR1 DFQATT, CDR2 SNEGSKA (reference sequence). V trimming: 6 bases; J trimming: 2 bases; junction bases outside the gene matches: 14. The CDR3 DNA sequence: TGCAGTGCCCCCGGTCAGGGGGCCGGGGGAAACTATGGCTACACCTTC. Translating it yields CSAPGQGAGGNYGYTF.

CDR3: CSARGQGPDEQYF. For the CDR3, the DNA is TGCAGTGCTAGAGGACAGGGGCCGGACGAGCAGTACTTC. The rearrangement joins TRBV20-1 to TRBJ2-7; 8 nucleotides align to TRBD1. J was trimmed by 5 bases and V by 1 base; bases with no gene match: 4. The germline CDR1 and CDR2 sequences are DFQATT and SNEGSKA (reference sequence). The CDR3 covers 13 residues.

This chain connects TRBV4-1 to TRBJ2-3, with 16 bases fitting TRBD2. V trimming: 0 bases; J trimming: 1 base; junction bases outside the gene matches: 7. Germline V CDR1 and CDR2: MGHRA, YSYEKL. The CDR3 is made up of 20 amino acids. The chain's CDR3 is CASSQDSGTSGRVGTDTQYF. The CDR3 nucleotides read TGCGCCAGCAGCCAAGACTCCGGGACTAGCGGGAGGGTCGGCACAGATACGCAGTATTTT.

This clonotype was seen only a few times. The rearrangement links TRBV20-1 to TRBJ2-7; D unresolved. Trimming took off 6 bases at V and 3 bases at J, with 9 bases between the two ends. The CDR3 consists of 11 residues. The germline V gene has CDR1 DFQATT and CDR2 SNEGSKA (reference sequence). The CDR3 loop is CSATNSYEQYF. The CDR3 nucleotides read TGCAGTGCCACTAACAGCTACGAGCAGTACTTC.

This sequence joins TRBV28 and TRBJ2-1; maybe TRBD2 (6 bases). Trimming removed 9 bases at V and 6 bases at J, with 21 bases between. The CDR3 covers 15 residues. CDR1 MDHEN and CDR2 SYDVKM come from the germline V gene. CDR3 amino acids: CASSPGEGTSNEQFF. The CDR3, as DNA: TGTGCCAGTTCACCGGGAGAGGGAACCTCCAATGAGCAGTTCTTC.

The rearrangement links TRBV11-2 to TRBJ2-3; 11 positions agree with TRBD2. Per germline, CDR1 SGHAT and CDR2 FQNNGV. J lost 3 bases, V lost 5 bases, and 10 bases had no gene match. This CDR3 spans 17 amino acids. CDR3 sequence reads: CASSLQLLAGVTDTQYF. CDR3 nucleotides: TGTGCCAGCAGCCTGCAACTACTAGCGGGGGTGACAGATACGCAGTATTTT.

This chain connects TRBV19 to TRBJ1-5; tentative D call: TRBD1 (5 bases). Trimming removed 2 bases at V and 7 bases at J, with 15 bases between. Per germline, CDR1 LNHDA and CDR2 SQIVND (reference sequence). The CDR3 has 15 amino acids. The CDR3, as DNA: TGTGCCAGTAGTATACCCCGGGGACGAGGGCAGCCCCAGCATTTT. Amino acids: CASSIPRGRGQPQHF.

There are a few counts of this clonotype. CDR3 residues: CASSRTRRGVSGNTIYF. Here the CDR3 DNA reads TGTGCCAGCAGCAGAACGCGGAGGGGCGTCTCTGGAAACACCATATATTTT. The chain recombines TRBV6-1 with TRBJ1-3, with D possibly being TRBD1 (5 bases). Trimming removed 6 bases at V and 0 bases at J, with 18 bases between. CDR3 length: 17 amino acids. The V gene's germline CDR1 is MNHNS and CDR2 SASEGT.

This clonotype was detected a few times. This chain links TRBV5-1 with TRBJ1-6; 7 bases are shared with TRBD1. This CDR3 has 14 amino acids. V lost 4 bases to trimming and J lost 10 bases; unmatched junction nucleotides: 8. CDR1 is SGHRS and CDR2 is YFSETQ in the germline V gene. In nucleotides, the CDR3 is TGCGCCAGCAGCAACGACAGGGTGGGCTCACCCCTCCACTTT. As protein: CASSNDRVGSPLHF.

This clonotype was detected only a few times. This sequence joins TRBV6-5 and TRBJ2-1; weak D call: TRBD2 (6 bases). CDR1 MNHEY and CDR2 SVGAGI come from the germline V gene. V was trimmed by 2 bases and J by 4 bases, leaving 18 bases between them. CDR3 size: 17 residues. DNA for the CDR3: TGTGCCAGCAGTTACGCCCTTGTCGGGGGTTCTTACAATGAGCAGTTCTTC. Amino acid sequence: CASSYALVGGSYNEQFF.

This clonotype was detected only a few times. V usage is TRBV5-1 and J usage is TRBJ2-5, with a possible D match to TRBD2 (6 bases). Germline CDR1 is SGHRS and CDR2 is YFSETQ. This CDR3 has 15 amino acids. V was trimmed by 2 bases and J by 2 bases, leaving 13 bases between them. The CDR3 coding sequence is TGCGCCAGCAGCTTTCCGACTAGTGGGCAAGAGACCCAGTACTTC. It yields the protein CASSFPTSGQETQYF.